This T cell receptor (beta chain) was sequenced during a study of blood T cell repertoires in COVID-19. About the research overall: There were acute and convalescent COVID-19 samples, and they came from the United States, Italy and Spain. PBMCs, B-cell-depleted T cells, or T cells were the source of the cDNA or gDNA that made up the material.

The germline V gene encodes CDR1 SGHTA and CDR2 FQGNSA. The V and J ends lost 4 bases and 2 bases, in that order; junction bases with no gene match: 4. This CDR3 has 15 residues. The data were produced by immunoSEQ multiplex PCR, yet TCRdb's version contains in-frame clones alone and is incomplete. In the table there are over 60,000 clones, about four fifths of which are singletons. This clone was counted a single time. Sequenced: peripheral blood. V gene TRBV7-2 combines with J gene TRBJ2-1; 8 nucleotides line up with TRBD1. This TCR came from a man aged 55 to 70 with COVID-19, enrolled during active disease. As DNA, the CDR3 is TGTGCCAGCAGCTATGACAGGGGCCCCTACAATGAGCAGTTCTTC. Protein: CASSYDRGPYNEQFF.